The 28 T cell receptor beta chains reported below all come from one sample, sequenced in a study of blood T cell repertoires in COVID-19. The data were produced by immunoSEQ multiplex PCR, yet TCRdb's version contains in-frame clones alone and is incomplete. The sample lists around 100,000 clones, over 75% occurring once. The sample consisted of peripheral blood. Receptors originate from a human donor in a cohort sampled during active COVID-19.

This chain joins TRBV30 and TRBJ1-2; TRBD1 agrees at 7 bases. The junction had 7 bases not matched to a gene; V was cut back by 2 bases and J by 4 bases. The CDR3 runs 14 residues. Germline V gene lookup returns CDR1 GTSNPN and CDR2 SVGIG (reference sequence). CDR3 in amino acids: CAWSLKQGSYGYTF. The CDR3, as DNA: TGTGCCTGGAGTCTAAAACAGGGGAGCTATGGCTACACCTTC.

This clone was picked up a small number of times. The rearrangement links TRBV12-5 to TRBJ1-4; D is unresolved. The V end lost 1 base, the J end lost 7 bases, and 7 bases lay between the germline ends. Germline CDR1 and CDR2: LGHNT and FRNRAP. This CDR3 is built from 13 residues. CDR3 sequence reads: CASGLAGTEKLFF. CDR3 sequence (DNA): TGTGCTAGTGGTTTGGCAGGAACTGAAAAACTGTTTTTT.

V is TRBV12-3 or TRBV12-4 and J is TRBJ2-1; D is possibly TRBD1 (6 bases). This CDR3 spans 13 amino acids. The ends were cut back, 5 bases at V and 15 bases at J, with 20 bases in the middle. CDR3 bases: TGTGCCAGCAGTCGGGACACTGACCCTACCGGGTTCTTC. Translated: CASSRDTDPTGFF.

V is TRBV5-4 and J is TRBJ2-7; 9 nucleotides match TRBD2. Germline CDR1 is SGHNT and CDR2 is YYREEE (reference sequence). The V segment lost 4 bases and the J segment 2 bases; nucleotides outside the gene matches: 7. The CDR3 is made up of 15 amino acids. The CDR3 is CASSHSGRRAYEQYF. The CDR3 DNA is TGTGCCAGCAGCCATAGCGGGAGAAGGGCCTACGAGCAGTACTTC.

The rearrangement uses TRBV19 and TRBJ2-5; 10 nucleotides line up with TRBD2. CDR1 and CDR2 from the germline V gene are LNHDA and SQIVND (reference sequence). The CDR3 loop spans 16 amino acids. Trimming took 6 bases from V and 5 from J; bases not matched to a gene: 12. The DNA for the CDR3 is TGTGCCAGTAGATCGGGAACTAGCGGGAACGGGGAGACCCAGTACTTC. This translates into CASRSGTSGNGETQYF. Complete variable domain (other parts from reference TRBV19 and TRBJ2-5): DGGITQSPKYLFRKEGQNVTLSCEQNLNHDAMYWYRQDPGQGLRLIYYSQIVNDFQKGDIAEGYSVSREKKESFPLTVTSAQKNPTAFYLCASRSGTSGNGETQYFGPGTRLLVL.

The V gene is TRBV4-3, the J gene TRBJ2-2, with 10 bases aligning to TRBD2. Germline CDR1 and CDR2: LGHNA and YSLEER. This CDR3 comprises 17 residues. The V segment lost 4 bases and the J segment 6 bases; nucleotides outside the gene matches: 11. The CDR3: CASSRALAGVGAGELFF. The CDR3 nucleotides read TGCGCCAGCAGCCGAGCTCTAGCGGGAGTTGGGGCCGGGGAGCTGTTTTTT.

The chain employs TRBV5-4 and TRBJ1-2; TRBD1 might be the D (6 bases). Germline V gene sequence: CDR1 SGHNT, CDR2 YYREEE (reference sequence). Trimming removed 2 bases from V and 4 bases from J, with 12 bases in between. The length of the CDR3 is 14 residues. The CDR3 DNA sequence: TGTGCCAGCAGCTTAGGGGGGGGTCGCTATGGCTACACCTTC. Its translation is CASSLGGGRYGYTF.

CDR3 loop: CASSLPGTSETQYF. DNA for the CDR3: TGCGCCAGCAGCTTACCGGGGACTTCGGAGACCCAGTACTTC. The gene calls are TRBV5-1 and TRBJ2-5; D may be TRBD2 (6 bases). Deletions cut 2 bases from V and 5 bases from J, with 13 bases between. The length of the CDR3 is 14 residues. Per the germline V gene, CDR1 is SGHRS and CDR2 is YFSETQ.

A word on this clone: Distinct nucleotide sequences in the sample also encode this CDR3. The chain is built from TRBV6-2 or TRBV6-3 and TRBJ1-1; D is unclear. Germline V CDR1 and CDR2: MNHEY, SVGEGT. Deletions cut 4 bases from V and 2 bases from J, with 5 bases between. The CDR3 totals 12 residues. As DNA, the CDR3 is TGTGCCAGCAGTTCTGTCAACACTGAAGCTTTCTTT. It translates to CASSSVNTEAFF.

The rearrangement links TRBV30 to TRBJ1-2; the D gene is possibly TRBD1 (6 bases). Germline V gene lookup returns CDR1 GTSNPN and CDR2 SVGIG (reference sequence). V lost 4 bases to trimming and J lost 1 base, with 13 bases between them. This CDR3 spans 14 amino acids. This CDR3 is CAWTPGQFNYGYTF. In nucleotides, the CDR3 is TGTGCCTGGACACCCGGACAGTTTAACTATGGCTACACCTTC.

The chain has TRBV27 and TRBJ2-7; 8 bases are shared with TRBD2. From germline, CDR1 is MNHEY and CDR2 SMNVEV (reference sequence). Trimming took 6 bases from V and 0 from J; bases not matched to a gene: 7. The CDR3 runs 15 residues. The DNA of the CDR3 is TGTGCCAGCAGCTCCGCGGGAGGTAACTCCTACGAGCAGTACTTC. Translated: CASSSAGGNSYEQYF.

This chain joins TRBV29-1 and TRBJ1-3; D remains unclear. V was trimmed by 2 bases and J by 3 bases, leaving 8 bases between them. The CDR3 has 13 residues. Germline V gene sequence: CDR1 SQVTM, CDR2 ANQGSEA. The CDR3 here is CSVELNSGNTIYF. CDR3 nucleotide sequence: TGCAGCGTTGAATTAAATAGTGGAAACACCATATATTTT.

The CDR3 region is CASSVAPAGGVNEQFF. CDR3 bases: TGTGCCAGCAGCGTAGCTCCAGCGGGGGGCGTTAACGAGCAGTTCTTC. The chain links TRBV9 to TRBJ2-1; TRBD2 matches at 9 bases. The CDR3 is 16 amino acids. J was trimmed by 10 bases and V by 0 bases; bases with no gene match: 11. In germline, CDR1 is SGDLS, CDR2 YYNGEE.

V usage is TRBV5-1 and J usage is TRBJ1-2; 12 bases agree with TRBD1. CDR1 is SGHRS, CDR2 YFSETQ, per germline. The V and J ends lost 1 base and 8 bases, in that order; junction bases with no gene match: 6. The CDR3 spans 15 residues. The CDR3 sequence: CASSLSGQGAGGYTF. The CDR3, as DNA: TGCGCCAGCAGCTTGTCGGGACAGGGGGCGGGAGGCTACACCTTC.

J is TRBJ1-2 and V is TRBV10-1; D remains ambiguous. The CDR3 has 13 residues. The germline V and J ends were trimmed by 0 bases and 8 bases, with 10 bases remaining between them. The germline V gene has CDR1 WNHNN and CDR2 SYGVQD (reference sequence). The CDR3 nucleotides read TGCGCCAGCAGTGAGTCTCCCTCGGTAGGCTACACCTTC. Translating gives CASSESPSVGYTF.

The V and J genes are TRBV10-3 and TRBJ2-5; 7 bases line up with TRBD2. Germline loops: CDR1 ENHRY, CDR2 SYGVKD. The trim removed 6 bases at V and 4 bases at J, leaving 11 bases unmatched. This CDR3 comprises 15 residues. The CDR3 DNA reads TGTGCCATCAGACCTCATAGCGGGCGGGGAGAGACCCAGTACTTC. Encoded protein: CAIRPHSGRGETQYF.

The rearrangement links TRBV18 to TRBJ1-4; no clear D gene. The CDR3 is 14 residues long. Trimming cost V 3 bases and J 0 bases, with 5 bases left between them. Germline V lookup: CDR1 KGHSH, CDR2 LQKENI. Here the CDR3 DNA reads TGTGCCAGCTCACCCCCAACAACTAATGAAAAACTGTTTTTT. Translating it yields CASSPPTTNEKLFF.

The J gene is TRBJ2-1, the V gene TRBV6-5; D may be TRBD2 (6 bases). V lost 8 bases and J lost 9, with 20 bases in between. The CDR3 length is 14 residues. Germline V gene sequence: CDR1 MNHEY, CDR2 SVGAGI. The CDR3: CASVIGGPSGEQFF. CDR3 in DNA: TGTGCCAGCGTCATCGGGGGTCCTTCTGGTGAGCAGTTCTTC.

The chain has TRBV5-8 and TRBJ2-7, with unresolved D. Germline loops: CDR1 SGHTS, CDR2 YDEGEE. The CDR3 spans 12 residues. V was trimmed by 3 bases and J by 9 bases, leaving 13 bases between them. The CDR3 region is CASSSETLWQYF. The DNA of the CDR3 is TGTGCCAGCAGCTCGGAGACGCTTTGGCAGTACTTC. The whole variable domain, filled in from reference TRBV5-8 and TRBJ2-7, reads EAGVTQSPTHLIKTRGQQATLRCSPISGHTSVYWYQQALGLGLQFLLWYDEGEERNRGNFPPRFSGRQFPNYSSELNVNALELEDSALYLCASSSETLWQYFGPGTRLTVT.

This clone was recorded once. The genes are TRBV3-1 (or the pseudogene TRBV3-2) and TRBJ2-1; D may be TRBD1 (5 bases). The germline gives CDR1 LGHDT, CDR2 YNNKEL (reference sequence). This CDR3 has 15 residues. The V and J ends lost 1 base and 1 base respectively, with 8 bases between them. This chain's CDR3 is CASSQVAGSYNEQFF. The CDR3 nucleotides are TGTGCCAGCAGCCAAGTTGCAGGGTCCTACAATGAGCAGTTCTTC.

The chain recombines TRBV7-9 with TRBJ2-2; a weak D match, TRBD1 (5 bases). Germline V gene sequence: CDR1 SEHNR, CDR2 FQNEAQ (reference sequence). CDR3 length: 16 residues. With 5 bases removed from V and 4 bases from J, the gap between germline ends came to 17 bases. The CDR3 loop is CASSPIDRLITGELFF. The CDR3 nucleotides are TGTGCCAGCAGCCCTATTGACAGATTAATCACCGGGGAGCTGTTTTTT.

This sequence joins TRBV19 and TRBJ2-5, with D maybe TRBD2 (6 bases). The germline V gene has CDR1 LNHDA and CDR2 SQIVND (reference sequence). V was trimmed by 4 bases and J by 1 base, leaving 10 bases between them. CDR3 length equals 14 residues. DNA for the CDR3: TGTGCCAGTAGTAACGGGGACTTCCAAGAGACCCAGTACTTC. It encodes CASSNGDFQETQYF.

The chain combines TRBV6-5 with TRBJ2-5; 7 nucleotides align to TRBD1. The V and J ends lost 6 bases and 5 bases, in that order; junction bases with no gene match: 3. The CDR3 sequence is 12 residues long. CDR1 MNHEY and CDR2 SVGAGI come from the germline V gene. DNA for the CDR3: TGTGCCAGCAGACAGGGGAGCGAGACCCAGTACTTC. Its protein product is CASRQGSETQYF.

V and J are TRBV6-5 and TRBJ1-2; possibly TRBD1 for D (5 bases). The germline gives CDR1 MNHEY, CDR2 SVGAGI. Deletions cut 7 bases from V and 6 bases from J, with 15 bases between. The CDR3 has 13 residues. CDR3 in DNA: TGTGCCAGCACAAGAAGGGGAACAGATGGCTACACCTTC. Protein: CASTRRGTDGYTF.

This clone was found once. V gene TRBV19 combines with J gene TRBJ1-5; weak D call: TRBD1 (5 bases). The V gene lost 6 bases and the J gene lost 3 bases, with 18 bases spanning the gap. Germline values: CDR1 LNHDA, CDR2 SQIVND (reference sequence). This CDR3 comprises 16 residues. Here the CDR3 reads CASRHPPGGDNQPQHF. DNA for the CDR3: TGTGCCAGTAGGCACCCCCCCGGGGGGGACAATCAGCCCCAGCATTTT.

This rearrangement joins TRBV18 to TRBJ1-1; TRBD1 agrees at 8 bases. In germline, CDR1 is KGHSH, CDR2 LQKENI. CDR3 size: 14 residues. The ends lost 5 bases at V and 7 bases at J; junction bases unmatched: 9. The CDR3 nucleotides are TGTGCCAGCTCAAACGCACAGGGGGTTATTGAAGCTTTCTTT. This encodes CASSNAQGVIEAFF.

The rearrangement links TRBV27 to TRBJ2-3; D is possibly TRBD2 (6 bases). Trimming removed 6 bases at V and 2 bases at J, with 12 bases between. This CDR3 is 14 amino acids long. Per the germline V gene, CDR1 is MNHEY and CDR2 is SMNVEV (reference sequence). Here the CDR3 reads CASRGGWYTDTQYF. DNA for the CDR3: TGTGCCAGCAGGGGAGGATGGTACACAGATACGCAGTATTTT.

The rearrangement links TRBV18 to TRBJ1-5; 11 positions agree with TRBD1. The CDR3 sequence is 16 residues long. Unmatched junction bases numbered 5, after V lost 3 bases and J lost 4 bases. CDR1 and CDR2 (germline): KGHSH, LQKENI. CDR3 loop: CASSPGTGGGNQPQHF. CDR3 sequence (DNA): TGTGCCAGCTCACCGGGGACAGGGGGAGGTAATCAGCCCCAGCATTTT.